Below, one T cell receptor beta chain is given with its context. The repertoire was sequenced with immunoSEQ multiplex PCR; TCRdb's copy has only in-frame clones and lacks some. The sample carries approximately 30,000 clones, roughly 80% recorded once. This entry comes from a study of somatic mutations in cytotoxic T cells in rheumatoid arthritis. Germline assignment: CDR1 SGHKS and CDR2 YYEKEE (reference sequence). V was clipped by 4 bases and J by 2 bases, with 13 bases between them. The CDR3 spans 15 residues. The source is a man between 50 and 59 years old in good health. The chain joins TRBV5-5 to TRBJ1-5; no clear D gene. The source material was CD8+ T cells sorted from blood. CDR3 DNA: TGTGCCAGCAGCCCAGAGGGTAAGGGCAATCAGCCCCAGCATTTT. It yields the protein CASSPEGKGNQPQHF.